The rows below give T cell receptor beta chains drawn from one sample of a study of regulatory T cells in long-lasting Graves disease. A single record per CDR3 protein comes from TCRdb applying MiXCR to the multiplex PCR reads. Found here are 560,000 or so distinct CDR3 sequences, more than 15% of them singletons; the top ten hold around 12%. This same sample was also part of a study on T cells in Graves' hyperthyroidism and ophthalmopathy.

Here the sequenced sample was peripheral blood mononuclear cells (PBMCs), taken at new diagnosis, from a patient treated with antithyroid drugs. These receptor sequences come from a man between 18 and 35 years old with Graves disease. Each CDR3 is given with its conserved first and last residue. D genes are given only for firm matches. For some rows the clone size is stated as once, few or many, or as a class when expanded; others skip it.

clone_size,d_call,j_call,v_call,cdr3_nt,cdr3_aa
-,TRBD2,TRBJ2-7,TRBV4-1,TGCGCCAGCAGCCAAGTGGGACTAGCGGCCTACGAGCAGTACTTC,CASSQVGLAAYEQYF
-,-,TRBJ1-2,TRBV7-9,TGTGCCAGCAGCCAGGGACCCGACGGAAACTATGGCTACACCTTC,CASSQGPDGNYGYTF
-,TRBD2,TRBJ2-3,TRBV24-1,TGTGCCACCAAAATAGCGGGAGCTTCAGATACGCAGTATTTT,CATKIAGASDTQYF
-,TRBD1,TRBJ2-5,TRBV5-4,TGTGCCAGCAGCTTGAAGACAGGGGTTGGAGAGACCCAGTACTTC,CASSLKTGVGETQYF
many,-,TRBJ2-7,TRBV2,TGTGCCAGCAGCGGGGGTAACGACGAGCAGTACTTC,CASSGGNDEQYF
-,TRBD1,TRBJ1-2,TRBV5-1,TGCGCCTGCAGCCGCTTGACAGGGGGCGTTGGCTACACCTTC,CACSRLTGGVGYTF
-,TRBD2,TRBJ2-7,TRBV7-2,TGTGCCAGCAGCTTAGCCCATCGACTAGCGGTTGGGGAGCAGTACTTC,CASSLAHRLAVGEQYF
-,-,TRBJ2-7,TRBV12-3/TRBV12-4,TGTGCCAGCAGCCTCATACGTCGGAACGAGCAGTACTTC,CASSLIRRNEQYF
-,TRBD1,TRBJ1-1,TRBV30,TGTGCCTGGACCCCAATCCGGACAGGGACCCTTACTGAAGCTTTCTTT,CAWTPIRTGTLTEAFF
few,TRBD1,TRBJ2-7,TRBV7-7,TGTGCTAGCAGCTTAACAGGACAGGGGTCGGGCGAGCAGTACTTC,CASSLTGQGSGEQYF
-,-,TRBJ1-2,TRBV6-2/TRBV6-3,TGTGCCAGCAGCTCTCGCGTCGATGGCTACACCTTC,CASSSRVDGYTF
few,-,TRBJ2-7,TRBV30,TGTGCCTGGAGTGCCCTAGATGCAGTTCATTTC,CAWSALDAVHF
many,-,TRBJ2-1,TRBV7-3,TGTGCCAGCAGCTTAAATGGGGATGAGCAGTTCTTC,CASSLNGDEQFF
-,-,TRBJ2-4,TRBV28,TGTGCCAGCATCTCGGGGGAACCCAAAAACATTCAGTACTTC,CASISGEPKNIQYF
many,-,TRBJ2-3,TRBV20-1,TGCAGTGCTAGAGATACGCAGGGGGGGGATACGCAGTATTTT,CSARDTQGGDTQYF
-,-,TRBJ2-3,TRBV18,TGTGCCAGCTCCCGAGCCGGGACATCTTTCACAGATACGCAGTATTTT,CASSRAGTSFTDTQYF
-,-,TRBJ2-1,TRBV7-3,TGTGCCAGCAGCTTATCATCCCTCAGGGGGGGGACGGGAATGATCTACAATGAGCAGTTCTTC,CASSLSSLRGGTGMIYNEQFF